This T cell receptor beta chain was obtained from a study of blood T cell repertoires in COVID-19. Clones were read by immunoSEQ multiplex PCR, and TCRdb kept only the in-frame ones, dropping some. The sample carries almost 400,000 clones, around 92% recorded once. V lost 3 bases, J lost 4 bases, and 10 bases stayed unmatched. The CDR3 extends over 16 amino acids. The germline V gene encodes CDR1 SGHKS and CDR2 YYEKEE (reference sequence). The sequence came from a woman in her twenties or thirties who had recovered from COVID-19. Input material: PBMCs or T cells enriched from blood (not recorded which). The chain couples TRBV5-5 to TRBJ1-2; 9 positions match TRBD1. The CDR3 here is CASSSTRGTGFYGYTF. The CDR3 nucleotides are TGTGCCAGCAGCTCAACAAGGGGGACAGGGTTCTATGGCTACACCTTC.